This is a list of T cell receptor beta chains from one sample in a study of blood T cells in healthy people across ages. TCRdb recomputed calls from the 5' RACE reads with MiXCR, one row per CDR3 protein. The repertoire includes some 800,000 distinct CDR3 sequences, around a quarter of them detected once, and approximately 3.7% sits in the top ten. The same sample was also studied in work on T cells of mothers and their children.

Sequencing input: blood. The receptors shown here come from a boy between 10 and 17 years old in good health. Both conserved end residues are part of each CDR3. A D gene is named only where the DNA matches it firmly. Some rows mark clone size as missing; the rest say once, few, many or name a class of expanded clone.

clone_size j_call v_call cdr3_length d_call cdr3_nt cdr3_aa
. TRBJ2-1 TRBV24-1 13 . TGTGCCACCAGTGATTTGGTTTCAGAGACTCCGTTCTTC CATSDLVSETPFF
. TRBJ2-4 TRBV16 13 . TGTGCCAGCAGCCGAGGGGAAAGAAACATTCAGTACTTC CASSRGERNIQYF
. TRBJ2-1 TRBV7-6 19 TRBD2 TGTGCCAGCAGCTTTGTGGCGGGAGAGGACAATAAAGGCTACAATGAGCAGTTCTTC CASSFVAGEDNKGYNEQFF
few TRBJ1-2 TRBV5-1 13 . TGCGCCAGCAGCCCGGAGGGGCCGCCTGGCTACACCTTC CASSPEGPPGYTF
few TRBJ2-5 TRBV15 14 . TGTGCCACCAGCAGCGATGGTCTCCGAGAGACCCAGTACTTC CATSSDGLRETQYF
. TRBJ2-1 TRBV18 15 TRBD2 TGTGCCAGCTCACAACTAGCGGGAGAGGTGAATGAGCAGTTCTTC CASSQLAGEVNEQFF
many TRBJ1-1 TRBV20-1 12 TRBD1 TGCAGTGCACCCCCGACAGGGATGAAAGCTTTCTTT CSAPPTGMKAFF
. TRBJ2-7 TRBV28 15 TRBD2 TGTGCCAGCAGGACCCCTCGTCGGGGGGGATACGAGCAGTACTTC CASRTPRRGGYEQYF
. TRBJ2-7 TRBV9 13 . TGTGCCAGCAGCGTAGGGTTGATGGGCGAGCAGTACTTC CASSVGLMGEQYF
. TRBJ1-4 TRBV5-4 14 . TGTGCCAGCAGAAAGGAGGCCACTAATGAAAAACTGTTTTTT CASRKEATNEKLFF
. TRBJ2-3 TRBV7-9 14 . TGTGCCAGCAGCTCGGTTGGCCGCACAGATACGCAGTATTTT CASSSVGRTDTQYF
. TRBJ2-1 TRBV9 17 . TGTGCCAGCAGCCCTAACGGGGGGCGCACCTCCTACAATGAGCAGTTCTTC CASSPNGGRTSYNEQFF
few TRBJ2-1 TRBV7-9 16 TRBD2 TGTGCCAGCAGCTCAGCCCGGCTAGCGGATTACAATGAGCAGTTCTTC CASSSARLADYNEQFF
many TRBJ2-5 TRBV29-1 13 . TGCAGCGTTGAAGATCTTCAGGGGAAGACCCAGTACTTC CSVEDLQGKTQYF
few TRBJ2-5 TRBV23-1 14 . TGCGAAGGGACGCTCTCGATCTACCAAGAGACCCAGTACTTC CEGTLSIYQETQYF
few TRBJ1-5 TRBV6-1 16 . TGTGCCAGCAGTCCCCCCGGCGGCCCCCAGAATCAGCCCCAGCATTTT CASSPPGGPQNQPQHF
. TRBJ2-2 TRBV29-1 13 . TGCAGCGTTTCCAGGCGGTCCACCGGGGAGCTGTTTTTT CSVSRRSTGELFF
. TRBJ2-7 TRBV18 13 . TGTGCCAGCTCGGTGGGAAGTTCTAACGAGCAGTACTTC CASSVGSSNEQYF
few TRBJ1-1 TRBV24-1 12 TRBD1 TGTGCCACCAGTGATATACAGGGGAGGGCTTTCTTT CATSDIQGRAFF
. TRBJ2-1 TRBV27 15 TRBD2 TGTGCCAGCAGTTTCGGGACTAGCGGGGGCAATGAGCAGTTCTTC CASSFGTSGGNEQFF
. TRBJ1-1 TRBV29-1 15 TRBD1 TGCAGCGTTGACGGGACAGGGGCTCGAGGCACTGAAGCTTTCTTT CSVDGTGARGTEAFF
. TRBJ1-1 TRBV28 14 . TGTGCCAGCATCATGGGGGGGAAGAACACTGAAGCTTTCTTT CASIMGGKNTEAFF
few TRBJ2-4 TRBV5-1 14 . TGCGCCAGCAGCTTGGGTACGGGAGTAGACATTCAGTACTTC CASSLGTGVDIQYF
. TRBJ1-4 TRBV20-1 18 TRBD1 TGCAGTGCTAGAGATCCGGGGACAGACCTTGCAACTAATGAAAAACTGTTTTTT CSARDPGTDLATNEKLFF
. TRBJ1-4 TRBV4-3 17 . TGCGCCAGCAGCCAAGATCGACAGATATTGGTATTAGAAAAACTGTTTTTT CASSQDRQILVLEKLFF
. TRBJ1-2 TRBV5-1 16 TRBD1 TGCGCCAGCAGCTTGAATGGAGGGGGCGACGGCTATGGCTACACCTTC CASSLNGGGDGYGYTF
few TRBJ2-7 TRBV5-1 13 . TGCGCCAGCAGCTTGGGGTCCGCCTACGGGCAGTACTTC CASSLGSAYGQYF
. TRBJ1-3 TRBV28 15 . TGTGCCAGCAGTTTATTACAGGGATGGGGAAACACCATATATTTT CASSLLQGWGNTIYF
few TRBJ2-3 TRBV7-2 13 . TGTGCCAGCAGCACAACCTCCATAGATACGCAGTATTTT CASSTTSIDTQYF